A selection of T cell receptor beta chains follows, all from one sample in a study of blood T cell repertoires in COVID-19. Assay used: immunoSEQ multiplex PCR; TCRdb lists only in-frame clones, some missing. The data contain 200,000 to 250,000 clones, more than 80% of them singletons. Material: peripheral blood. The receptors stem from a man younger than 45 with COVID-19, enrolled during active disease. CDR3s leave out the opening cysteine and the closing phenylalanine or tryptophan.

v_gene	j_gene	CDR3aa
TRBV9	TRBJ1-1	ASSVAPGNTEAF
TRBV6-5	TRBJ1-2	ATRDRDFNYGYT
TRBV11-1	TRBJ1-2	ASSSTAYQANYGYT
TRBV7-2	TRBJ2-1	ASSLDRGGKHNEQF
TRBV5-5	TRBJ1-4	ASSLDGVLGNEKLF
TRBV24-1	TRBJ1-2	ATSDSRGAYGYT
TRBV4-3	TRBJ2-7	ASSQDRGQGDYEQY
TRBV7-3	TRBJ2-3	ASSLSGPLDTQY
TRBV18	TRBJ1-2	ASSGQGRPEGYT
TRBV7-3	TRBJ2-2	ASSPLAGATTGELF
TRBV5-8	TRBJ2-7	ASSPQGKTSGIRSYEQY
TRBV6-2/TRBV6-3	TRBJ2-7	ASSPADRDPPREQY
TRBV9	TRBJ1-5	ASSGDSSNQPQH
TRBV6-5	TRBJ1-2	ASSYSQTANYGYT
TRBV15	TRBJ2-7	ATSRDRGQGKPYEQY
TRBV2	TRBJ2-3	ASTPDAVGADTQY
TRBV19	TRBJ1-2	ASSILTGFYGYT
TRBV2	TRBJ1-5	ASSESSNRQPQH
TRBV18	TRBJ1-4	ASSPNRETNEKLF
TRBV29-1	TRBJ1-6	SVGWGLGSPLH
TRBV6-5	TRBJ2-7	ASTGNSYEQY
TRBV6-2/TRBV6-3	TRBJ1-6	ASSFPGPPLH
TRBV7-2	TRBJ2-7	ASSSTGSSSYEQY
TRBV19	TRBJ1-5	ASTQEDRADQPQH
TRBV6-8	TRBJ1-3	ASSLPGQRTSGNTIY
TRBV4-1	TRBJ1-2	ASSQADRVDYGYT
TRBV5-6	TRBJ2-1	ASSLPLGHRQGLYNEQF
TRBV11-1	TRBJ2-1	ASSLTPGQHNEQF
TRBV10-3	TRBJ2-7	AIREGGALAYEQY
TRBV6-4	TRBJ2-1	ASSDSTGSYNEQF
TRBV6-2/TRBV6-3	TRBJ2-2	ASSYSSQYTGELF
TRBV12-3/TRBV12-4	TRBJ1-3	ASSSGENTIY
TRBV5-1	TRBJ1-1	ASSFRQGAMNTEAF
TRBV5-1	TRBJ1-1	ASSLALGVNTEAF
TRBV9	TRBJ1-1	ASSRDTEAF
TRBV27	TRBJ2-7	ASRRILDRGSYEQY
TRBV7-6	TRBJ2-7	ASSLRGDSSYEQY
TRBV7-2	TRBJ2-3	ASSRRRQGPDTQY
TRBV27	TRBJ2-7	ASSSFTGDEQY
TRBV28	TRBJ1-3	ASSTTGNTIY
TRBV28	TRBJ1-1	ASSRSVQGGTEAF
TRBV2	TRBJ1-5	ASSTTPTGVSGNQPQH
TRBV9	TRBJ2-1	ASSVEGTSNEQF
TRBV27	TRBJ1-2	ASRRSGQGARGGYT
TRBV6-5	TRBJ2-1	ASSYSVGEQF
TRBV5-6	TRBJ2-7	ASSLSQSPYEQY
TRBV5-1	TRBJ2-7	ASSLMASYEQY
TRBV28	TRBJ1-2	ASSYPGDNYGYT
TRBV3-1/TRBV3-2	TRBJ1-2	ASSQGDGLAGGYT
TRBV5-1	TRBJ2-1	ASSLGEQNEQF
TRBV18	TRBJ2-5	ASSPAAGLQETQY
TRBV7-2	TRBJ1-2	ASSWGGGYGYT
TRBV7-9	TRBJ2-1	ASSLRSAPEGEQF
TRBV7-9	TRBJ1-5	ASSFGEDINQPQH
TRBV5-1	TRBJ2-3	ASSPSTGRDTQY
TRBV5-1	TRBJ2-7	ASSLTSGGYEQY
TRBV15	TRBJ2-1	ATSRGGANNEQF
TRBV7-2	TRBJ2-7	ASSTQTGVNEQY
TRBV7-3	TRBJ2-2	ASSLRGGSGELF